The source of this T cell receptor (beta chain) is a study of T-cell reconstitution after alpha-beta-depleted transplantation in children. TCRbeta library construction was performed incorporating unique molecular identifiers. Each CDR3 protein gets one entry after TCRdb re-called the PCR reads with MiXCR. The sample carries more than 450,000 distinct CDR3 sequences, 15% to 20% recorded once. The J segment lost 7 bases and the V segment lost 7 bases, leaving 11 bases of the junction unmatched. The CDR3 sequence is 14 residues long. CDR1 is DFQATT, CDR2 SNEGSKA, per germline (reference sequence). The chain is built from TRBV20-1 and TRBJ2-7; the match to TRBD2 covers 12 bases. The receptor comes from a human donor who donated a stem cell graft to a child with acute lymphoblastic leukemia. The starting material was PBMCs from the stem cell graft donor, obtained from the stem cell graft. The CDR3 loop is CSVPGLAGRGEQYF. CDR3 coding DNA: TGCAGTGTCCCGGGACTAGCGGGCCGGGGGGAGCAGTACTTC.